The clone carrying this T cell receptor beta chain was recorded a few times. Time point defined: newly diagnosed GD, antithyroid drugs for less than 3 months. The TCR library used RNA extracted from PBMCs. Graves' disease diagnosis followed American Thyroid Association guidelines. Arm-PCR of CDR3 regions and iRepertoire HTBI primers were the basis on which TCR beta libraries were built. TCRdb recomputed calls from the multiplex PCR reads with MiXCR, one row per CDR3 protein. The table has 400,000 to 550,000 distinct CDR3 sequences, about 15% seen once. This specimen belongs to a study of regulatory T cells in long-lasting Graves disease. CDR1 and CDR2 (germline): MNHNS, SASEGT. The CDR3 sequence is 14 residues long. V was trimmed by 2 bases and J by 6 bases, leaving 14 bases between them. These same data were also listed under a study on T cells in Graves' hyperthyroidism and ophthalmopathy.

The sample was peripheral blood mononuclear cells (PBMCs), taken at new diagnosis, from a patient treated with antithyroid drugs. The chain recombines TRBV6-1 with TRBJ2-7, with a tentative D call TRBD2 (7 bases). This receptor was obtained from a woman in her 30s with Graves disease. DNA for the CDR3: TGTGCCAGCAGTGAAAGGGGGAGGGCTGGCGAGCAGTACTTC. It translates to CASSERGRAGEQYF.